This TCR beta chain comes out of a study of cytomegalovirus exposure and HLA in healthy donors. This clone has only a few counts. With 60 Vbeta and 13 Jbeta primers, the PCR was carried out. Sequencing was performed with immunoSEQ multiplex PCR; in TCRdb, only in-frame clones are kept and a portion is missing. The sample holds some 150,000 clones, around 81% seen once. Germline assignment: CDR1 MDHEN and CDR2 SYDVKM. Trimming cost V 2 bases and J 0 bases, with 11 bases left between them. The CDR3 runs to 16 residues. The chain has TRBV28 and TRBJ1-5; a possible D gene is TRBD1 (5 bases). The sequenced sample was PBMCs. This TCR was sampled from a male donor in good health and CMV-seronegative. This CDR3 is CASSLLDSYSNQPQHF. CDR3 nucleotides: TGTGCCAGCAGTTTACTTGACAGCTATAGCAATCAGCCCCAGCATTTT. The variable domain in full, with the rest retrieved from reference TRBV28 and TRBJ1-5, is DVKVTQSSRYLVKRTGEKVFLECVQDMDHENMFWYRQDPGLGLRLIYFSYDVKMKEKGDIPEGYSVSREKKERFSLILESASTNQTSMYLCASSLLDSYSNQPQHFGDGTRLSIL.